The 28 T cell receptor beta chains reported below all come from one sample, sequenced in a study of spatial heterogeneity in lung cancer. These receptors have no known antigen. TCRdb reanalysed the 5' RACE reads using MiXCR and keeps one entry per CDR3 protein. Among about 14,000 distinct CDR3 sequences listed, around 3.8% were seen once. Time point reported: sample taken at primary tumor resection. Study conclusions and caveats: The number of expanded tumor alpha and beta chains correlated with mutation number.

The specimen comprised lung tumor tissue, sampled at surgery. The receptors derive from a male donor with early-stage non-small cell lung cancer.

This clonotype was recorded many times. This chain connects TRBV4-3 to TRBJ1-2; D gene unclear. Germline loops: CDR1 LGHNA, CDR2 YSLEER. Trimming took off 1 base at V and 5 bases at J, with 17 bases between the two ends. CDR3 length equals 16 residues. In DNA, the CDR3 is TGCGCCAGCAGCCAAGGGGCCTTCCCGGAGGGTTATGGCTACACCTTC. Translation: CASSQGAFPEGYGYTF.

This clonotype is a singleton in its sample. This sequence joins TRBV6-5 and TRBJ2-3; TRBD1 matches 8 bases. The V segment lost 8 bases and the J segment 6 bases; nucleotides outside the gene matches: 13. Looked up from germline, CDR1 is MNHEY and CDR2 is SVGAGI. The CDR3 consists of 15 residues. CDR3 DNA sequence: TGTGCCAGCCGTCAATTACAGGGGGATTGCGATACGCAGTATTTT. Translating gives CASRQLQGDCDTQYF.

V is TRBV9 and J is TRBJ2-2; D perhaps matches TRBD1 (6 bases). This CDR3 is 14 amino acids long. The germline V gene encodes CDR1 SGDLS and CDR2 YYNGEE. The ends were cut back, 4 bases at V and 4 bases at J, with 11 bases in the middle. The DNA for the CDR3 is TGTGCCAGCAGCCCCAGGGGTTCCACCGGGGAGCTGTTTTTT. This codes for CASSPRGSTGELFF.

This clonotype is labeled as medium-sized (0.01 to 0.1%). This chain links TRBV27 with TRBJ2-1; D gene unclear. CDR3 length equals 16 residues. Trimming removed 5 bases at V and 3 bases at J, with 17 bases between. Germline values: CDR1 MNHEY, CDR2 SMNVEV (reference sequence). The CDR3 DNA reads as TGTGCCAGCAGTATAACAGCCTCTCAAAGCTACAATGAGCAGTTCTTC. As protein: CASSITASQSYNEQFF.

The sample holds many counts of this clonotype. The V and J genes are TRBV20-1 and TRBJ1-6; the match to TRBD1 covers 7 bases. There are 13 residues in the CDR3. CDR1 is DFQATT, CDR2 SNEGSKA, per germline (reference sequence). V lost 6 bases to trimming and J lost 8 bases; unmatched junction nucleotides: 7. The CDR3 loop reads CSASTGKDSPLHF. In nucleotides, the CDR3 is TGCAGTGCCTCGACAGGGAAGGATTCACCCCTCCACTTT.

In this sample, this clonotype turned up many times. The chain has TRBV4-3 and TRBJ1-5, with TRBD1 identical over 9 bases. J gave up 6 bases and V 5 bases, and 11 bases lay outside the gene matches. CDR3 length: 16 amino acids. CDR1 and CDR2 (germline): LGHNA, YSLEER. This CDR3 reads CASSLYRDRETQPQHF. As DNA, the CDR3 is TGCGCCAGCAGCTTGTACCGGGACAGGGAGACTCAGCCCCAGCATTTT.

By proportion, this clonotype is medium-sized. The rearrangement uses TRBV5-1 and TRBJ2-3, with D hard to call. The V gene lost 4 bases and the J gene lost 2 bases, with 11 bases spanning the gap. The germline V gene encodes CDR1 SGHRS and CDR2 YFSETQ. The CDR3 covers 14 residues. In DNA form, the CDR3 reads TGCGCCAGCAGCCCCAGGACGTTCACAGATACGCAGTATTTT. As protein: CASSPRTFTDTQYF.

This clonotype is medium-sized by share. The chain uses TRBV4-3 and TRBJ1-1; D is possibly TRBD1 (6 bases). V was trimmed by 4 bases and J by 1 base, leaving 13 bases between them. Germline assignment: CDR1 LGHNA and CDR2 YSLEER. The CDR3 runs 15 residues. In DNA form, the CDR3 reads TGCGCCAGCAGCCCGACCGGGGGCCGGAACACTGAAGCTTTCTTT. Protein sequence: CASSPTGGRNTEAFF.

This clonotype has at least ten counts. A read error may produce the germline difference seen at one junction end. The CDR3 spells CASSYRTDYGDTF. The CDR3 DNA sequence: TGTGCCAGCAGCTACAGGACAGACTATGGCGACACCTTC. J is TRBJ1-2 and V is TRBV3-1; weak D call: TRBD1 (6 bases). From germline, CDR1 is LGHDT and CDR2 YNNKEL (reference sequence). This CDR3 comprises 13 residues.

The sample holds many counts of this clonotype. The V gene is TRBV20-1, the J gene TRBJ2-3; D is uncertain. Trimming cost V 3 bases and J 6 bases, with 4 bases left between them. The CDR3 extends over 10 amino acids. Germline V gene sequence: CDR1 DFQATT, CDR2 SNEGSKA (reference sequence). The CDR3 spells CSASGDTQYF. DNA for the CDR3: TGCAGTGCTAGCGGGGATACGCAGTATTTT.

This clonotype has ten or more counts. At one boundary the junction diverges from the germline segment, which might be a read error. The rearrangement uses TRBV7-9 and TRBJ1-2; TRBD1 aligns across 7 bases. Germline V gene sequence: CDR1 SEHNR, CDR2 FQNEAQ (reference sequence). This CDR3 comprises 13 residues. CDR3 amino acids: CASSLGDSYGDTF. CDR3 DNA: TGTGCCAGCAGCTTAGGGGACAGCTATGGCGACACCTTC.

Relative to its sample, this clonotype is medium-sized. The chain employs TRBV30 and TRBJ1-6; unclear D gene. V lost 3 bases, J lost 3 bases, and 6 bases lay in between. Germline CDR1 is GTSNPN and CDR2 is SVGIG (reference sequence). This CDR3 has 13 residues. Here the CDR3 reads CAWSRNYNSPLHF. Here the CDR3 DNA reads TGTGCCTGGAGCCGGAACTATAATTCACCCCTCCACTTT.

This clonotype was recorded many times. The V gene is TRBV12-3 or TRBV12-4, the J gene TRBJ1-5; 9 nucleotides match TRBD1. This CDR3 has 14 amino acids. V trimming: 4 bases; J trimming: 7 bases; junction bases outside the gene matches: 5. In DNA, the CDR3 is TGTGCCAGCAGTTCCCGGACAGGGGAGCAGCCCCAGCATTTT. Amino acid sequence: CASSSRTGEQPQHF.

This clonotype was seen repeatedly, ten times or more. The chain carries TRBV12-3 or TRBV12-4 and TRBJ1-2; TRBD1 agrees at 7 bases. The CDR3 length is 17 residues. The J segment lost 3 bases and the V segment lost 7 bases, leaving 17 bases of the junction unmatched. CDR3: CASTPTGRADSHYGYTF. DNA of the CDR3: TGTGCCAGCACCCCGACAGGGAGAGCCGACAGCCACTATGGCTACACCTTC.

This clonotype was seen ten or more times. The chain uses TRBV7-9 and TRBJ2-5, with 7 bases identical to TRBD1. The CDR3 covers 17 residues. Germline CDR1 reads SEHNR; CDR2 reads FQNEAQ (reference sequence). Trimming took 3 bases from V and 5 from J; bases not matched to a gene: 15. In DNA, the CDR3 is TGTGCCAGCAGCTTGAAACCGGGACAGCTTCACGGGGAGACCCAGTACTTC. Translation gives CASSLKPGQLHGETQYF.

This clonotype was found many times. The chain couples TRBV7-2 to TRBJ2-1; 9 bases map to TRBD1. Germline lookup yields CDR1 SGHTA and CDR2 FQGNSA. There are 14 residues in the CDR3. Trimming took 6 bases from V and 5 from J; bases not matched to a gene: 5. The CDR3 nucleotides are TGTGCCAGCAGATGGGGACAGGGCAACAATGAGCAGTTCTTC. Translated, it gives CASRWGQGNNEQFF.

This clonotype was detected ten times or more. The CDR3 sequence: CASRTPAGRETQYF. In nucleotides, the CDR3 is TGTGCCAGCAGAACTCCTGCGGGTCGGGAGACCCAGTACTTC. This chain links TRBV6-6 with TRBJ2-5, with D possibly TRBD2 on 5 matching bases. The CDR3 spans 14 residues. Per the germline V gene, CDR1 is MNHNY and CDR2 is SVGAGI (reference sequence). Trimming removed 6 bases at V and 5 bases at J, with 16 bases between.

This clonotype has ten or more counts. In DNA form, the CDR3 reads TGTGCCAGCAGCGTAGACGGCCGGTTGGAGACCCAGTACTTC. It translates to CASSVDGRLETQYF. J is TRBJ2-5 and V is TRBV9; D remains ambiguous. Germline CDR1 SGDLS, CDR2 YYNGEE. V gave up 0 bases and J gave up 5 bases, with 11 bases separating them. This CDR3 has 14 amino acids.

This clonotype was recorded at least ten times. The chain combines TRBV20-1 with TRBJ2-7; D gene uncertain. Deletions cut 0 bases from V and 11 bases from J, with 11 bases between. The CDR3 consists of 11 residues. The V gene's germline CDR1 is DFQATT and CDR2 SNEGSKA (reference sequence). CDR3 DNA: TGCAGTGCTAGAGATGGGCCGTTCGAGTACGTC. Translated: CSARDGPFEYV.

This clonotype was found a few times. The V and J genes are TRBV7-6 and TRBJ2-3, with 7 bases aligning to TRBD1. Germline CDR1 is SGHVS and CDR2 is FNYEAQ. CDR3 size: 15 residues. Losses at the gene ends were 2 bases for V and 5 bases for J; bases not matched to a gene: 7. CDR3 nucleotides: TGTGCCAGCAGCTTAAAAAGGGGGCTGGGAGATACGCAGTATTTT. This sequence encodes CASSLKRGLGDTQYF.

This clonotype has a count of ten or more. The V call is TRBV12-3 or TRBV12-4, the J call TRBJ2-5; 8 nucleotides line up with TRBD2. After removal of 2 bases from V and 5 bases from J, the junction contained 4 bases not matched to a gene. The CDR3 covers 14 residues. This CDR3 is CASSLQAGVETQYF. CDR3 bases: TGTGCCAGCAGTTTACAAGCGGGGGTGGAGACCCAGTACTTC.

This clonotype showed up many times. The chain joins TRBV10-3 to TRBJ1-6; D possibly corresponds to TRBD1 (5 bases). The CDR3 runs 15 residues. V shed 4 bases and J shed 8 bases, with 15 bases lying between them. CDR1 ENHRY and CDR2 SYGVKD come from the germline V gene. In DNA form, the CDR3 reads TGTGCCATCAGTGCCATGGGGGGGACTGATTCACCCCTCCACTTT. Its protein product is CAISAMGGTDSPLHF.

This clonotype has a count of ten or more. The chain uses TRBV5-1 and TRBJ1-2; 8 positions agree with TRBD1. The CDR3 sequence is 14 residues long. V dropped 4 bases and J dropped 4; count of bases not matched to a gene: 6. Germline CDR1 SGHRS, CDR2 YFSETQ. CDR3 DNA sequence: TGCGCCAGCAGCCTCGGACAGGGTACCTATGGCTACACCTTC. It codes for CASSLGQGTYGYTF.

This clonotype counts as medium-sized (0.01 to 0.1%). This chain uses TRBV7-3 with TRBJ2-2; D unclear. The CDR3 loop spans 16 amino acids. The ends were cut back, 3 bases at V and 0 bases at J, with 11 bases in the middle. Germline CDR1 and CDR2: SGHTA and FQGTGA. The CDR3 loop reads CASSFLTASNTGELFF. CDR3 DNA sequence: TGTGCCAGCAGCTTCCTAACAGCTTCGAACACCGGGGAGCTGTTTTTT.

There are many counts of this clonotype. The chain is built from TRBV4-1 and TRBJ2-7; D unresolved. The CDR3 loop spans 13 amino acids. V lost 4 bases and J 0 bases, leaving 7 bases between the germline ends. Germline V gene data show CDR1 as MGHRA and CDR2 as YSYEKL. The CDR3 sequence is CASSPRNSYEQYF. CDR3 sequence (DNA): TGCGCCAGCAGCCCTAGAAACTCCTACGAGCAGTACTTC.

This clonotype was seen many times. The rearrangement joins TRBV7-2 to TRBJ2-5; no reliable D call. Trimming took 1 base from V and 2 from J, leaving 8 bases between them. The germline V gene encodes CDR1 SGHTA and CDR2 FQGNSA. This CDR3 contains 14 residues. The CDR3 DNA is TGTGCCAGCAGCTTAGTTTTCGGGCAAGAGACCCAGTACTTC. Translation gives CASSLVFGQETQYF.

This clonotype was counted at least ten times. Because it lacks the conserved phenylalanine or tryptophan at the end, this CDR3 is likely a read error. Because the CDR3's place on the DNA is in doubt, the DNA is left out and the CDR3 is given as listed by TCRdb. This sequence joins TRBV6-5 and TRBJ1-2; the table's D call of TRBD1 was not tested on the DNA. From its first to its last residue, the CDR3 has 15 amino acids. CDR1 and CDR2 from the germline V gene are MNHEY and SVGAGI. CDR3 protein: CASSPRRGTGGWTST.

The sample holds many counts of this clonotype. V is TRBV7-8 and J is TRBJ2-3; D may match TRBD1 or TRBD2 (5 bases each). The CDR3 totals 15 residues. Trimming stripped 5 bases from V and 3 bases from J, with 15 bases between. Germline CDR1 reads SGHVS; CDR2 reads FQNEAQ. The CDR3 nucleotides read TGTGCCAGCAGCGCTACTAGGGGCAAAACAGATACGCAGTATTTT. Translated: CASSATRGKTDTQYF.